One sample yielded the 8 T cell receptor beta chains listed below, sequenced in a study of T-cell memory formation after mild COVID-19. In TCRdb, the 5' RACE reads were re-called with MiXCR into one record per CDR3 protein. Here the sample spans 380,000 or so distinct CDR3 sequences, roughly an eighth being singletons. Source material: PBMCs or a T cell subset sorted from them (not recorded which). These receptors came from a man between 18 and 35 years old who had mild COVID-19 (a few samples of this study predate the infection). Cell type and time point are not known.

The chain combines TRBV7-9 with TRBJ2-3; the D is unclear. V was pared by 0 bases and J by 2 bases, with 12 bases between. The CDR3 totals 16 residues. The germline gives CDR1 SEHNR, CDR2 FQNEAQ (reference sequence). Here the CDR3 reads CASSLAGNRFTDTQYF. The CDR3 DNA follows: TGTGCCAGCAGCTTAGCGGGAAACAGATTCACAGATACGCAGTATTTT. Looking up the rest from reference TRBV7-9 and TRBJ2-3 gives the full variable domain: DTGVSQNPRHKITKRGQNVTFRCDPISEHNRLYWYRQTLGQGPEFLTYFQNEAQLEKSRLLSDRFSAERPKGSFSTLEIQRTEQGDSAMYLCASSLAGNRFTDTQYFGPGTRLTVL.

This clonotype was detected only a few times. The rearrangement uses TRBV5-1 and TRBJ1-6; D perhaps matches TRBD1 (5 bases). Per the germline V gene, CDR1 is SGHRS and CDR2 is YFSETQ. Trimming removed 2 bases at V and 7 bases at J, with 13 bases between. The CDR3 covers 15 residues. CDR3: CASSLEGRTNSPLHF. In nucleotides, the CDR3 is TGCGCCAGCAGCTTAGAGGGACGGACAAATTCACCCCTCCACTTT.

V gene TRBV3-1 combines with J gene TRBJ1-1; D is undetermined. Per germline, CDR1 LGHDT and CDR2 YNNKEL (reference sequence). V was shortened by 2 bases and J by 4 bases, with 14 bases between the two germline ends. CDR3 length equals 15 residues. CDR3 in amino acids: CASSQTLDAVTEAFF. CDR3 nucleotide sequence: TGTGCCAGCAGCCAAACGCTGGACGCGGTCACTGAAGCTTTCTTT.

The CDR3 loop is CASSGRGDRSYNEQFF. CDR3 bases: TGTGCCAGCAGCGGGCGCGGGGATCGCTCCTACAATGAGCAGTTCTTC. V usage is TRBV9 and J usage is TRBJ2-1, with D perhaps TRBD2 (6 bases). V was pared by 3 bases and J by 0 bases, with 13 bases between. Germline loops: CDR1 SGDLS, CDR2 YYNGEE. This CDR3 is 16 amino acids long.

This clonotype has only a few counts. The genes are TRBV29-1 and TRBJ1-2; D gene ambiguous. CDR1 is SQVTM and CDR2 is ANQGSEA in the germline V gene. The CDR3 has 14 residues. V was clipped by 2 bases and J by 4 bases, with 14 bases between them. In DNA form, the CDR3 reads TGCAGCGTTGAACTCGCAGGTAGAGTCTATGGCTACACCTTC. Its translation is CSVELAGRVYGYTF.

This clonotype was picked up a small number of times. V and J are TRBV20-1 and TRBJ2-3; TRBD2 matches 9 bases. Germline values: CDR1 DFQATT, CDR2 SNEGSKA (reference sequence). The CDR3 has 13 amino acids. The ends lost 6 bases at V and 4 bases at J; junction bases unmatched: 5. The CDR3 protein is CSARTSAPDTQYF. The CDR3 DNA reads TGCAGTGCGAGGACTAGCGCACCAGATACGCAGTATTTT.

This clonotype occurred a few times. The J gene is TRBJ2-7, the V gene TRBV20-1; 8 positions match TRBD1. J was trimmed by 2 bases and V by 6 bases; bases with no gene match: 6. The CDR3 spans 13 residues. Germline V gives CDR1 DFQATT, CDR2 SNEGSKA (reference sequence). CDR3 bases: TGCAGTGCCCACGGACAGGGTGCCTACGAGCAGTACTTC. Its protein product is CSAHGQGAYEQYF.

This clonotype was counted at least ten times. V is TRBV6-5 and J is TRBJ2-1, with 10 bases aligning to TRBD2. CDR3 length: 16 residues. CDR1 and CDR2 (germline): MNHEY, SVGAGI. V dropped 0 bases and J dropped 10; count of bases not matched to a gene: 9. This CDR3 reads CASSYSRAGGPLEQFF. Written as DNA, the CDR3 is TGTGCCAGCAGTTACTCGCGAGCGGGGGGGCCTCTCGAGCAGTTCTTC.